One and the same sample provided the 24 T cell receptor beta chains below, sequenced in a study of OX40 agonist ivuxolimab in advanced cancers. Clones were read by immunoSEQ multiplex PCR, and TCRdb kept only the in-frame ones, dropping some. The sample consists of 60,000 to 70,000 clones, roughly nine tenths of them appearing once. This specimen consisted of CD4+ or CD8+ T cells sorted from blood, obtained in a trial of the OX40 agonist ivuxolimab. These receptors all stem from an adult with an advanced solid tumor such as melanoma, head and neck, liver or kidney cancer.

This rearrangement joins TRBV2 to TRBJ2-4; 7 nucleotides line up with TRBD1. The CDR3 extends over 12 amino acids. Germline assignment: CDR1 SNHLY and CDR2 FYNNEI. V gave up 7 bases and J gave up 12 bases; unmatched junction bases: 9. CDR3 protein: CASNLQGSTQYF. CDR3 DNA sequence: TGTGCCAGCAACCTACAGGGGTCCACTCAGTACTTC.

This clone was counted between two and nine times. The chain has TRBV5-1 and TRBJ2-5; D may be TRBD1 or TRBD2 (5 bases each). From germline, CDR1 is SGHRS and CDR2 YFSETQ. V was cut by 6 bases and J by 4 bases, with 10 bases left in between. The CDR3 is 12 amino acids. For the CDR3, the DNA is TGCGCCAGCAAGAGGGACGGAGAGACCCAGTACTTC. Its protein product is CASKRDGETQYF.

CDR3 DNA sequence: TGCGCCAGCAGCCTACAACTAGCGGGAGCTCTCAATGAGCAGTTCTTC. It yields the protein CASSLQLAGALNEQFF. The chain carries TRBV5-1 and TRBJ2-1, with TRBD2 identical over 11 bases. Germline assignment: CDR1 SGHRS and CDR2 YFSETQ. Unmatched junction bases numbered 9, after V lost 4 bases and J lost 6 bases. The CDR3 totals 16 residues. Full variable domain (rest looked up from reference TRBV5-1 and TRBJ2-1): KAGVTQTPRYLIKTRGQQVTLSCSPISGHRSVSWYQQTPGQGLQFLFEYFSETQRNKGNFPGRFSGRQFSNSRSEMNVSTLELGDSALYLCASSLQLAGALNEQFFGPGTRLTVL.

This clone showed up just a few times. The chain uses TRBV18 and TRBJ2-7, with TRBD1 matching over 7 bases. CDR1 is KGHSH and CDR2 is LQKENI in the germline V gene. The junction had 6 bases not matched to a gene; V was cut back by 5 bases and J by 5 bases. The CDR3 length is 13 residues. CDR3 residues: CASSSTGVHEQYF. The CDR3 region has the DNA TGTGCCAGCTCATCCACAGGGGTCCACGAGCAGTACTTC. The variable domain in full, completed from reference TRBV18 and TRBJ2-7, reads NAGVMQNPRHLVRRRGQEARLRCSPMKGHSHVYWYRQLPEEGLKFMVYLQKENIIDESGMPKERFSAEFPKEGPSILRIQQVVRGDSAAYFCASSSTGVHEQYFGPGTRLTVT.

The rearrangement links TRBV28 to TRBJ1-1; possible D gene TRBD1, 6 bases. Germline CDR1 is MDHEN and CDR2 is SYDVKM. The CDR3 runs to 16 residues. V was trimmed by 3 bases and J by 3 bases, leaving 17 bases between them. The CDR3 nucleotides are TGTGCCAGCAGTTTGGGGGGGGGCGGAACGGACACTGAAGCTTTCTTT. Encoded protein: CASSLGGGGTDTEAFF. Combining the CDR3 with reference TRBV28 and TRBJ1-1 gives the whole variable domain DVKVTQSSRYLVKRTGEKVFLECVQDMDHENMFWYRQDPGLGLRLIYFSYDVKMKEKGDIPEGYSVSREKKERFSLILESASTNQTSMYLCASSLGGGGTDTEAFFGQGTRLTVV.

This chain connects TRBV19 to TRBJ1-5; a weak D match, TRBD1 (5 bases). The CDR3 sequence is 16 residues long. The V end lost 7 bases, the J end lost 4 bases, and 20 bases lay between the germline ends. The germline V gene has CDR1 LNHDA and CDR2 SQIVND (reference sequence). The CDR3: CASIQWGGVPNQPQHF. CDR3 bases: TGTGCCAGTATCCAATGGGGGGGGGTACCTAATCAGCCCCAGCATTTT.

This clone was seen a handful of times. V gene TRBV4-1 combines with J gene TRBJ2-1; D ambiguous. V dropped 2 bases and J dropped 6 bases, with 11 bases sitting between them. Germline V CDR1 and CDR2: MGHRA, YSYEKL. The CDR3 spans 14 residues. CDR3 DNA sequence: TGCGCCAGCAGCCAACAGACACTTTTCAATGAGCAGTTCTTC. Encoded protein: CASSQQTLFNEQFF.

The CDR3 coding sequence is TGTGCCACCGGGCGCCCGGATACGCAGTATTTT. It specifies CATGRPDTQYF. This rearrangement joins TRBV28 to TRBJ2-3; D call uncertain. The ends were cut back, 10 bases at V and 6 bases at J, with 11 bases in the middle. Germline assignment: CDR1 MDHEN and CDR2 SYDVKM. This CDR3 region has 11 residues. The whole variable domain, remainder taken from reference TRBV28 and TRBJ2-3, is DVKVTQSSRYLVKRTGEKVFLECVQDMDHENMFWYRQDPGLGLRLIYFSYDVKMKEKGDIPEGYSVSREKKERFSLILESASTNQTSMYLCATGRPDTQYFGPGTRLTVL.

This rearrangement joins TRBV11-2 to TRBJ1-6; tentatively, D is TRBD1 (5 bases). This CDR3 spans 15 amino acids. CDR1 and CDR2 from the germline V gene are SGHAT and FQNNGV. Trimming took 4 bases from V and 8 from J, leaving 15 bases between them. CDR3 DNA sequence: TGTGCCAGCAGCTCCCTCCGGGACGACGATTCACCCCTCCACTTT. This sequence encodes CASSSLRDDDSPLHF.

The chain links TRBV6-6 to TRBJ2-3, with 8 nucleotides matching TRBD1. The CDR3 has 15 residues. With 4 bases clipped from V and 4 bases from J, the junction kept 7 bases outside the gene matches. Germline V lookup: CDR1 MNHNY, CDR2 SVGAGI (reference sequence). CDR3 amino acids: CASSSRGRSADTQYF. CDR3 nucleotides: TGTGCCAGCAGTTCCAGGGGGCGAAGCGCAGATACGCAGTATTTT.

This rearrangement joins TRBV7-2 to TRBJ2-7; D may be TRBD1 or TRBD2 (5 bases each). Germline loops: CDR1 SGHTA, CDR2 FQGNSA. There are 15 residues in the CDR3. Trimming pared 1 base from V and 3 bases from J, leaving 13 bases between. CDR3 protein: CASSLGPGSLYEQYF. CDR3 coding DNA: TGTGCCAGCAGCTTAGGCCCAGGGAGCCTCTACGAGCAGTACTTC.

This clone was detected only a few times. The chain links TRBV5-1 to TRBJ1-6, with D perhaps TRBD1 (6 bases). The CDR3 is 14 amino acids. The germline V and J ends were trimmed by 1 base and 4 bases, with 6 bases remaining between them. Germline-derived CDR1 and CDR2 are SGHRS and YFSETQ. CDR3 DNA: TGCGCCAGCAGCTTGACAGGGTATAATTCACCCCTCCACTTT. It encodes CASSLTGYNSPLHF.

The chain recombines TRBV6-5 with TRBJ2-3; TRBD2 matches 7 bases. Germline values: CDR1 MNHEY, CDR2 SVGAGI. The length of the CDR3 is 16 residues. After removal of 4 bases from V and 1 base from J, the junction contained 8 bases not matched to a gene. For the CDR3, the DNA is TGTGCCAGCAGTTCCTTGGGCGGGAGTGGCACAGATACGCAGTATTTT. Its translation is CASSSLGGSGTDTQYF.

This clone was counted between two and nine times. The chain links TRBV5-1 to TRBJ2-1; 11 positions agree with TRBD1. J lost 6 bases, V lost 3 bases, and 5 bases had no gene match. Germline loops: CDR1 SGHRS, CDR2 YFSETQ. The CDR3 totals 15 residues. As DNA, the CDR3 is TGCGCCAGCAGCTGGGGACAGGGGGGAGGCAATGAGCAGTTCTTC. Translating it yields CASSWGQGGGNEQFF.

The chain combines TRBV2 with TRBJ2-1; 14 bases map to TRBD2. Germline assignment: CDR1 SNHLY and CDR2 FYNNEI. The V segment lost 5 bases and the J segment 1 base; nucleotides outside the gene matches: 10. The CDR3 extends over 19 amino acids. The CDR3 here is CASSWPGTSGRMSYNEQFF. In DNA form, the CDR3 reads TGTGCCAGCAGTTGGCCGGGGACTAGCGGGAGAATGTCCTACAATGAGCAGTTCTTC. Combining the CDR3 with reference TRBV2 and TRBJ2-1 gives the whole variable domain EPEVTQTPSHQVTQMGQEVILRCVPISNHLYFYWYRQILGQKVEFLVSFYNNEISEKSEIFDDQFSVERPDGSNFTLKIRSTKLEDSAMYFCASSWPGTSGRMSYNEQFFGPGTRLTVL.

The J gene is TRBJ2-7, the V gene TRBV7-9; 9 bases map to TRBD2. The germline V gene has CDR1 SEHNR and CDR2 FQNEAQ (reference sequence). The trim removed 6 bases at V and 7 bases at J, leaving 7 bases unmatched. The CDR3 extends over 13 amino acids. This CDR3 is CASSLSGGREQYF. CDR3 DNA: TGTGCCAGCAGTTTGAGCGGGGGGCGGGAGCAGTACTTC.

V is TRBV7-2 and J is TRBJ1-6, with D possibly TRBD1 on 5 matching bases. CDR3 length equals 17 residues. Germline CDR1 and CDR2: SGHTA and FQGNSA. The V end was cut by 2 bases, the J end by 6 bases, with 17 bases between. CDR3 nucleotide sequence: TGTGCCAGCAGCTTAAGGGGAGGGGCCGGCCTTAATTCACCCCTCCACTTT. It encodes CASSLRGGAGLNSPLHF.

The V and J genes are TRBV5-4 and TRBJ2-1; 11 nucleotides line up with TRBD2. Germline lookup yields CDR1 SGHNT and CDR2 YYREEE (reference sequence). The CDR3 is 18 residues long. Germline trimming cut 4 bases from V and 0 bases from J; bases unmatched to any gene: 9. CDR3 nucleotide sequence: TGTGCCAGCAGCCCCGGGACTAGCGGTCTGAGCTCCTACAATGAGCAGTTCTTC. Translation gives CASSPGTSGLSSYNEQFF. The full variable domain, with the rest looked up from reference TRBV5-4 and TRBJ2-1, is ETGVTQSPTHLIKTRGQQVTLRCSSQSGHNTVSWYQQALGQGPQFIFQYYREEENGRGNFPPRFSGLQFPNYSSELNVNALELDDSALYLCASSPGTSGLSSYNEQFFGPGTRLTVL.

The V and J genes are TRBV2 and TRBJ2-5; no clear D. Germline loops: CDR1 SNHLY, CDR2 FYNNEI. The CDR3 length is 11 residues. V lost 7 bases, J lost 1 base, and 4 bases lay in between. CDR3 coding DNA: TGTGCCAGCACCTCCCAAGAGACCCAGTACTTC. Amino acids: CASTSQETQYF.

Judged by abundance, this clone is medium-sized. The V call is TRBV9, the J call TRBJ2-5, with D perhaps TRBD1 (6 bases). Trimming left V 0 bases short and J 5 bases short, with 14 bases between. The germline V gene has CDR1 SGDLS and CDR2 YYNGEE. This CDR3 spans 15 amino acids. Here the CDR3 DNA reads TGTGCCAGCAGCGTAGCTCTGGGGGCGCGGGAGACCCAGTACTTC. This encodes CASSVALGARETQYF.

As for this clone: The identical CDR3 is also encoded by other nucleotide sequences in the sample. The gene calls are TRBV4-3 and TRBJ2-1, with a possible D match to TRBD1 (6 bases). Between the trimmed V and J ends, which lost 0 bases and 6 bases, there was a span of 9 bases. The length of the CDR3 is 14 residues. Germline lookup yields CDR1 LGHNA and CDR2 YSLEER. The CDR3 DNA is TGCGCCAGCAGCCAAGACTGGGGGCGCAATGAGCAGTTCTTC. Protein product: CASSQDWGRNEQFF.

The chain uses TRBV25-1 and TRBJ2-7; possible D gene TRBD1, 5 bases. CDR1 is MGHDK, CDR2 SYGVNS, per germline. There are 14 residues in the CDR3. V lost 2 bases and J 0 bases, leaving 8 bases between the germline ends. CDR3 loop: CASSEAGSSYEQYF. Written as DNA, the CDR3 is TGTGCCAGCAGTGAAGCAGGGTCCTCCTACGAGCAGTACTTC.

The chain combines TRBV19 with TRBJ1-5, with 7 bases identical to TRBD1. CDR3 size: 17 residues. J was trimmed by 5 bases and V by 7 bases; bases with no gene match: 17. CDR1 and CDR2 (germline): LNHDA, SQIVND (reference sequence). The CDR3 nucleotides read TGTGCCAGTAAAGGTAGGGGATCAGGGGGGGACGATCAGCCCCAGCATTTT. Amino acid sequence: CASKGRGSGGDDQPQHF.

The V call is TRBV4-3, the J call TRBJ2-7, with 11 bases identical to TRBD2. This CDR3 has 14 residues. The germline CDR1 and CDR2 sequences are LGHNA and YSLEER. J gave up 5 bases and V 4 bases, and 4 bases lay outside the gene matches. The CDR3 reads CASSLTSGSHEQYF. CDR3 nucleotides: TGCGCCAGCAGCCTAACTAGCGGGAGCCACGAGCAGTACTTC.